This T cell receptor (beta chain) was sequenced in a study of blood T cell repertoires in COVID-19. This CDR3 has 16 amino acids. Unmatched junction bases numbered 14, after V lost 5 bases and J lost 9 bases. CDR1 is SGHTA and CDR2 is FQGNSA in the germline V gene. Sequenced by immunoSEQ multiplex PCR; TCRdb stores in-frame clones only, minus some. The table includes around 700,000 clones, approximately 90% detected once. This TCR was recovered from a woman aged 18-29 years with acute or convalescent COVID-19. This rearrangement joins TRBV7-2 to TRBJ1-5; TRBD1 matches at 9 bases. Material for sequencing was peripheral blood. This CDR3 is CASSAGDRDEHPPQHF. The CDR3 DNA is TGTGCCAGCAGCGCGGGGGACAGGGATGAGCACCCGCCCCAGCATTTT.